These 22 T cell receptor beta chains originate from one sample sequenced in a study of CD8+CD57+ T cells in acquired aplastic anemia. Profiles of TCR beta VDJ and CDR3 were generated from a genomic DNA template. TCRdb reprocessed the reads with MiXCR, giving one entry per CDR3 protein. The table includes about 180,000 distinct CDR3 sequences, 45% to 50% detected once. The sequenced sample was sorted CD4+, CD8+, or CD8+CD57+ T cells (not recorded which) from PBMCs. These TCRs come from a human donor in good health.

This sequence joins TRBV15 and TRBJ2-7; no clear D gene. Germline loops: CDR1 LNHNV, CDR2 YYDKDF (reference sequence). Trimming removed 1 base at V and 7 bases at J, with 17 bases between. The CDR3 spans 15 residues. Here the CDR3 DNA reads TGTGCCACCAGCAGAGGGGGTTCGGGCCCCCATGAGCAGTACTTC. Translating gives CATSRGGSGPHEQYF.

This clonotype was picked up many times. The gene calls are TRBV29-1 and TRBJ1-1; D gene unclear. Looked up from germline, CDR1 is SQVTM and CDR2 is ANQGSEA. CDR3 length: 11 residues. V lost 4 bases to trimming and J lost 0 bases, with 3 bases between them. CDR3 loop: CSVVMNTEAFF. The CDR3 DNA reads as TGCAGCGTTGTCATGAACACTGAAGCTTTCTTT. Combining the CDR3 with reference TRBV29-1 and TRBJ1-1 gives the whole variable domain SAVISQKPSRDICQRGTSLTIQCQVDSQVTMMFWYRQQPGQSLTLIATANQGSEATYESGFVIDKFPISRPNLTFSTLTVSNMSPEDSSIYLCSVVMNTEAFFGQGTRLTVV.

This clonotype showed up just a few times. At one boundary the junction diverges from the germline segment, which might be a read error. The chain joins TRBV7-7 to TRBJ2-7, with D perhaps matching TRBD1 or TRBD2 (5 bases each). The CDR3 extends over 14 amino acids. Germline V lookup: CDR1 SSHAT, CDR2 FNYEAQ (reference sequence). The CDR3 DNA is TGTGCTAGCAGCTCCCGGGACCTCCGGGACGAGCAGTACTTC. This gives the protein CASSSRDLRDEQYF.

The CDR3 loop reads CSVEGPGNSYEQYF. The DNA of the CDR3 is TGCAGCGTTGAGGGTCCAGGTAACTCCTACGAGCAGTACTTC. This chain connects TRBV29-1 to TRBJ2-7; D remains unclear. V was pared by 3 bases and J by 0 bases, with 12 bases between. The CDR3 extends over 14 amino acids. Germline assignment: CDR1 SQVTM and CDR2 ANQGSEA.

This clonotype has ten or more counts. The V and J genes are TRBV4-2 and TRBJ2-3, with 9 nucleotides matching TRBD2. The V segment lost 4 bases and the J segment 0 bases; nucleotides outside the gene matches: 5. This CDR3 has 16 amino acids. Germline CDR1 LGHNA, CDR2 YNFKEQ. The CDR3 DNA is TGTGCCAGCAGCCCTTATAGCGGGAGTAGCACAGATACGCAGTATTTT. Protein sequence: CASSPYSGSSTDTQYF.

This clonotype was counted ten times or more. The chain has TRBV19 and TRBJ2-3, with TRBD2 matching over 10 bases. Trimming removed 5 bases from V and 0 bases from J; junction bases left unmatched: 5. Germline V gene data show CDR1 as LNHDA and CDR2 as SQIVND (reference sequence). This CDR3 region has 16 residues. The CDR3 reads CASSPGTSDSTDTQYF. The CDR3 region has the DNA TGTGCCAGTAGTCCCGGGACTAGCGATAGCACAGATACGCAGTATTTT.

This clonotype was observed a few times. The J gene is TRBJ2-7, the V gene TRBV15, with 8 bases matching TRBD1. Germline values: CDR1 LNHNV, CDR2 YYDKDF (reference sequence). This CDR3 spans 16 amino acids. Germline trimming cut 0 bases from V and 5 bases from J; bases unmatched to any gene: 9. The CDR3 loop reads CATSRDRGTGRHEQYF. The CDR3 nucleotides are TGTGCCACCAGCAGAGATCGCGGGACAGGTCGACACGAGCAGTACTTC.

The CDR3 DNA is TGTGCCACCAGTGATTATCGGGGAGTTGGGGCCAACGTCCTGACTTTC. This translates into CATSDYRGVGANVLTF. The chain links TRBV24-1 to TRBJ2-6; tentative D call: TRBD2 (5 bases). CDR3 length: 16 residues. The V end was cut by 2 bases, the J end by 3 bases, with 10 bases between. Germline values: CDR1 KGHDR, CDR2 SFDVKD.

In this sample, this clonotype turned up once. The germline gene is not matched at one end of the junction; a read error may be the cause. The J gene is TRBJ2-5, the V gene TRBV7-6; D is unresolved. From germline, CDR1 is SGHVS and CDR2 FNYEAQ. The CDR3 has 13 residues. CDR3 loop: CASSFQVAETQYF. Written as DNA, the CDR3 is TGTGCCAGCAGCTTCCAGGTAGCCGAGACCCAATACTTC.

V gene TRBV15 combines with J gene TRBJ2-7; 12 nucleotides agree with TRBD1. Germline V CDR1 and CDR2: LNHNV, YYDKDF (reference sequence). The CDR3 extends over 14 amino acids. The V and J ends lost 9 bases and 2 bases, in that order; junction bases with no gene match: 5. DNA for the CDR3: TGTGCCACGACGGGGACAGGGGGCCCCTACGAGCAGTACTTC. Protein product: CATTGTGGPYEQYF.

This clonotype was observed at least ten times. The V gene is TRBV19, the J gene TRBJ1-2; D is uncertain. CDR3 size: 14 residues. Germline assignment: CDR1 LNHDA and CDR2 SQIVND (reference sequence). With 6 bases removed from V and 0 bases from J, the gap between germline ends came to 11 bases. The CDR3 bases are TGTGCCAGTAGAGATCCGGGTACTAACTATGGCTACACCTTC. Encoded protein: CASRDPGTNYGYTF.

The V and J genes are TRBV20-1 and TRBJ1-4; 8 nucleotides line up with TRBD1. This CDR3 contains 14 residues. Trimming took 3 bases from V and 5 from J; bases not matched to a gene: 5. Germline loops: CDR1 DFQATT, CDR2 SNEGSKA (reference sequence). The CDR3 nucleotides read TGCAGTGCTAGTCGGCGACAGGGGAATGAAAAACTGTTTTTT. This sequence encodes CSASRRQGNEKLFF.

About this clonotype: Just one base apart from a much larger clone, this may be a read error. J is TRBJ2-7 and V is TRBV3-1; D gene uncertain. V lost 4 bases and J lost 6, with 13 bases in between. The CDR3 runs to 13 residues. Germline V lookup: CDR1 LGHDT, CDR2 YNNKEL (reference sequence). The CDR3 nucleotides are TGTGCCAGCAGCCCCAGGATCGACTCCGAGCAGTACTTC. The encoded protein is CASSPRIDSEQYF.

The rearrangement joins TRBV7-2 to TRBJ2-7; a possible D gene is TRBD2 (6 bases). V lost 5 bases and J 4 bases, leaving 12 bases between the germline ends. Germline V gene sequence: CDR1 SGHTA, CDR2 FQGNSA. The CDR3 has 13 amino acids. The CDR3 is CASSPPGRYEQYF. Here the CDR3 DNA reads TGTGCCAGCAGCCCCCCAGGGAGGTACGAGCAGTACTTC.

With regard to this clonotype: Germline is not matched at one junction end, which may reflect a read error. The genes are TRBV7-9 and TRBJ2-7; 10 positions match TRBD1. The CDR3 has 15 amino acids. The germline V gene encodes CDR1 SEHNR and CDR2 FQNEAQ (reference sequence). CDR3 sequence: CAGSSGTGERYEQYF. CDR3 DNA sequence: TGTGCCGGCAGCTCCGGGACAGGGGAACGGTACGAGCAGTATTTC.

This clonotype was seen ten or more times. The chain combines TRBV2 with TRBJ1-4; no clear D gene. Germline assignment: CDR1 SNHLY and CDR2 FYNNEI. The CDR3 runs to 11 residues. The germline V and J ends were trimmed by 6 bases and 7 bases, with 6 bases remaining between them. The CDR3 loop is CASRITEKLFF. CDR3 bases: TGTGCCAGCAGGATTACTGAAAAACTGTTTTTT.

Many counts were recorded for this clonotype. J is TRBJ2-2 and V is TRBV12-3 or TRBV12-4; possible D gene TRBD2, 6 bases. Trimming took 3 bases from V and 2 from J, leaving 13 bases between them. CDR3 size: 16 residues. CDR3 region: CASSFFPGVNTGELFF. The CDR3 DNA sequence: TGTGCCAGCAGTTTCTTTCCGGGAGTAAACACCGGGGAGCTGTTTTTT.

The table lists this clonotype with a count of one. The chain combines TRBV20-1 with TRBJ2-7; tentative D call: TRBD1 (5 bases). From germline, CDR1 is DFQATT and CDR2 SNEGSKA (reference sequence). The CDR3 length is 13 residues. The CDR3 sequence: CSPKGLVIYEQYF. CDR3 nucleotides: TGCAGCCCGAAGGGGCTTGTAATCTACGAGCAGTACTTC.

The sample holds many counts of this clonotype. V is TRBV15 and J is TRBJ1-2; the D gene is possibly TRBD1 (5 bases). Germline V gene lookup returns CDR1 LNHNV and CDR2 YYDKDF (reference sequence). This CDR3 comprises 14 residues. The V and J ends lost 4 bases and 4 bases respectively, with 13 bases between them. The CDR3 DNA is TGTGCCACCAGCATGGCCTCAACAGGCTATGGCTACACCTTC. Its protein is CATSMASTGYGYTF. The variable domain in full, completed from reference TRBV15 and TRBJ1-2, reads DAMVIQNPRYQVTQFGKPVTLSCSQTLNHNVMYWYQQKSSQAPKLLFHYYDKDFNNEADTPDNFQSRRPNTSFCFLDIRSPGLGDTAMYLCATSMASTGYGYTFGSGTRLTVV.

This clonotype was observed at least ten times. This sequence joins TRBV9 and TRBJ1-5, with a possible D match to TRBD1 (5 bases). CDR1 and CDR2 from the germline V gene are SGDLS and YYNGEE. This CDR3 is built from 15 residues. Trimming removed 3 bases at V and 3 bases at J, with 13 bases between. The CDR3 nucleotides are TGTGCCAGCAGCGCAGGACGGACACCCAATCAGCCCCAGCATTTT. Translating it yields CASSAGRTPNQPQHF.

This clonotype was counted only a few times. The V call is TRBV19, the J call TRBJ1-2, with 8 bases that match TRBD1. Per the germline V gene, CDR1 is LNHDA and CDR2 is SQIVND (reference sequence). The CDR3 extends over 14 amino acids. With V trimmed by 4 bases and J by 8 bases, 9 bases remained unmatched. The CDR3 sequence is CASSTRTGRNGYTF. The CDR3 DNA sequence: TGTGCCAGTAGTACCCGGACAGGGAGGAACGGCTACACCTTC.

This chain connects TRBV7-6 to TRBJ2-5; 10 positions agree with TRBD2. CDR1 and CDR2 from the germline V gene are SGHVS and FNYEAQ. The CDR3 covers 14 residues. V was pared by 4 bases and J by 5 bases, with 4 bases of the junction left unmatched. This chain's CDR3 is CASSSSGSGETQYF. The CDR3 DNA reads as TGTGCCAGCAGCTCTAGCGGGAGTGGCGAGACCCAGTACTTC.